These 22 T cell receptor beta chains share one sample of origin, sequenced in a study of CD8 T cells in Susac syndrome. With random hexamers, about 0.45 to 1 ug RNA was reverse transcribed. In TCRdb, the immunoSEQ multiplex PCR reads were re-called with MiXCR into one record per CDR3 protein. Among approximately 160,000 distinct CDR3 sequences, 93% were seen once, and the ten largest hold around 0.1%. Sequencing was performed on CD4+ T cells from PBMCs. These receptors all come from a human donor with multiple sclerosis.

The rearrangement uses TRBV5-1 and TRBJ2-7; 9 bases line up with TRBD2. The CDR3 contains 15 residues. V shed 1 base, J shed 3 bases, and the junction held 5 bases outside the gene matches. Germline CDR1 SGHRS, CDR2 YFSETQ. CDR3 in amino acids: CASSLSWTSVYEQYF. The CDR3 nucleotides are TGCGCCAGCAGCTTGTCGTGGACTAGCGTCTACGAGCAGTACTTC.

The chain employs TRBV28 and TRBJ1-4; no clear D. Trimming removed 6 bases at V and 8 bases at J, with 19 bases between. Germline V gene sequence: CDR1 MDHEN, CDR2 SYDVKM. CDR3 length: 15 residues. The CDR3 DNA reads TGTGCCAGCAGCCCTACGGCATCTAGTAGAGAAAAACTGTTTTTT. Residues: CASSPTASSREKLFF. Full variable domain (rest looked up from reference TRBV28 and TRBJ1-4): DVKVTQSSRYLVKRTGEKVFLECVQDMDHENMFWYRQDPGLGLRLIYFSYDVKMKEKGDIPEGYSVSREKKERFSLILESASTNQTSMYLCASSPTASSREKLFFGSGTQLSVL.

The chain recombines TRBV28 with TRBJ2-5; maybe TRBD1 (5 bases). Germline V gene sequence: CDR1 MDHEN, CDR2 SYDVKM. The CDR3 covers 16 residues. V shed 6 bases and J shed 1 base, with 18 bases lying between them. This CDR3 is CASSSHLQGSQETQYF. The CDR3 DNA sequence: TGTGCCAGCAGCTCACATCTCCAGGGATCCCAAGAGACCCAGTACTTC.

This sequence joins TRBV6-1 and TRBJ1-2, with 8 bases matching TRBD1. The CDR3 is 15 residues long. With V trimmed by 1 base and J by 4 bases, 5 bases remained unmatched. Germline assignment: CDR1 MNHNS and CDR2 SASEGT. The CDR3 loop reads CASSEGAGGAYGYTF. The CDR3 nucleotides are TGTGCCAGCAGTGAAGGGGCAGGGGGCGCCTATGGCTACACCTTC.

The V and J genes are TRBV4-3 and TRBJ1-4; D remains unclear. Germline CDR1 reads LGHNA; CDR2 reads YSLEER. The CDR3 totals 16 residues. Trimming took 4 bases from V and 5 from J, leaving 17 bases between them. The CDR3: CASSPYYAVPNEKLFF. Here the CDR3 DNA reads TGCGCCAGCAGCCCCTACTATGCGGTTCCAAATGAAAAACTGTTTTTT.

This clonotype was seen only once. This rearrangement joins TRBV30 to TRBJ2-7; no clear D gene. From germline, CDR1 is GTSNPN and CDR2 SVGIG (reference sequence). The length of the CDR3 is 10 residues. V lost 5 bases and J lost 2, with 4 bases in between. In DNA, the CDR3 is TGTGCCTGGGGGACCTACGAGCAGTACTTC. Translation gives CAWGTYEQYF.

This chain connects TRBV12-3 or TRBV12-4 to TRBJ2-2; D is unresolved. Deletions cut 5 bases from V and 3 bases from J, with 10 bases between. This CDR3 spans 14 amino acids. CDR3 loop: CASSPRTDTGELFF. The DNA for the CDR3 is TGTGCCAGCAGTCCTCGGACGGACACCGGGGAGCTGTTTTTT.

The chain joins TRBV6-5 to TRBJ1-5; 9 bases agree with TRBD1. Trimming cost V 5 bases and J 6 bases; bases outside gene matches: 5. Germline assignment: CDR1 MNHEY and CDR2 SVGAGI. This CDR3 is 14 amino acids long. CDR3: CASSEGTGPQPQHF. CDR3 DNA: TGTGCCAGCAGTGAAGGGACAGGGCCTCAGCCCCAGCATTTT.

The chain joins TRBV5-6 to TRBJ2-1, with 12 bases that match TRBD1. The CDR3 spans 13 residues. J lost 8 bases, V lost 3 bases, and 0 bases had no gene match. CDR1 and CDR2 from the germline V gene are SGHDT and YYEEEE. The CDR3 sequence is CASSWDRGHEQFF. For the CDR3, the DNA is TGTGCCAGCAGCTGGGACAGGGGGCATGAGCAGTTCTTC.

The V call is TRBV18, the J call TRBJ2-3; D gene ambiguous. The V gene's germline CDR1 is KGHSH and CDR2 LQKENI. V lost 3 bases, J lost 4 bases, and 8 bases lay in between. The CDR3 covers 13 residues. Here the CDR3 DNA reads TGTGCCAGCTCACCGCGGCAAGCAGATACGCAGTATTTT. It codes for CASSPRQADTQYF.

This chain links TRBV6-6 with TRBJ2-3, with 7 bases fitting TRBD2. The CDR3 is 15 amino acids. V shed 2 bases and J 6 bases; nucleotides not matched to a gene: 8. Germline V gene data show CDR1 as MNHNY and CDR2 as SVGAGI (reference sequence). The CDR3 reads CASSYGEGGEDTQYF. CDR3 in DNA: TGTGCCAGCAGTTACGGGGAGGGCGGGGAGGATACGCAGTATTTT.

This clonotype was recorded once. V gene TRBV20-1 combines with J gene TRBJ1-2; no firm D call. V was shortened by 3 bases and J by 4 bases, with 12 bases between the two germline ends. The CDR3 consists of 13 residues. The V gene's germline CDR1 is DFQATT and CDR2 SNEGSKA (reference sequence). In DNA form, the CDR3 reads TGCAGTGCTAGCGAGACCCCATCCTATGGCTACACCTTC. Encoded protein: CSASETPSYGYTF.

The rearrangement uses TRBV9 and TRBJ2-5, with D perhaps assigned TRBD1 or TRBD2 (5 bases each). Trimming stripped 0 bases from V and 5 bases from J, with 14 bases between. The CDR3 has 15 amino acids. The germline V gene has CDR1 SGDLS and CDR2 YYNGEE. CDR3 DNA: TGTGCCAGCAGCGTAGCCTCCGGGACGGGGGAGACCCAGTACTTC. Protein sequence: CASSVASGTGETQYF.

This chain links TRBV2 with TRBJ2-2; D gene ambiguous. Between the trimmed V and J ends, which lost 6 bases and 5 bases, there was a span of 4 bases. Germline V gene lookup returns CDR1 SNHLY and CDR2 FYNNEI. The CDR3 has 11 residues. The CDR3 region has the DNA TGTGCCAGCAGAGCTACCGGGGAGCTGTTTTTT. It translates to CASRATGELFF.

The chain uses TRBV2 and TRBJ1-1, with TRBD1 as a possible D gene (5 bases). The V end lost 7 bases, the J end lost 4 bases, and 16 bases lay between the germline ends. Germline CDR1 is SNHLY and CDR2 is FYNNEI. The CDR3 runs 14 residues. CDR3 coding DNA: TGTGCCAGCAACCGGGGACCCCGTTCCACTGAAGCTTTCTTT. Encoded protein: CASNRGPRSTEAFF.

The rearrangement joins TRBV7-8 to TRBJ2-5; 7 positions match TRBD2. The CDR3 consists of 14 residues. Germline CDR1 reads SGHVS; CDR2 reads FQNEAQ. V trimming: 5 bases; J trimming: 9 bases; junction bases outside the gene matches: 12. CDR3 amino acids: CASSLPGLLGPQYF. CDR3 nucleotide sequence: TGTGCCAGCAGCCTGCCGGGACTACTCGGGCCCCAGTACTTC.

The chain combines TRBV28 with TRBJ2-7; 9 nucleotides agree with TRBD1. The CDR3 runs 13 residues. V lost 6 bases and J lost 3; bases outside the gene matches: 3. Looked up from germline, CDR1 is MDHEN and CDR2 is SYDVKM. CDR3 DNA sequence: TGTGCCAGCAGGTCGACAGGGGGCTACGAGCAGTACTTC. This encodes CASRSTGGYEQYF.

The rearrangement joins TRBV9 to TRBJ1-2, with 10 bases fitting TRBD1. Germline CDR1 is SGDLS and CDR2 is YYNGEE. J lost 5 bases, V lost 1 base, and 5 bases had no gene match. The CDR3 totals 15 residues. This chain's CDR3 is CASSVTGTGVYGYTF. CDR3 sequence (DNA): TGTGCCAGCAGCGTAACCGGGACAGGGGTTTATGGCTACACCTTC. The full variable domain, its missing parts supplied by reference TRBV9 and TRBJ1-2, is DSGVTQTPKHLITATGQRVTLRCSPRSGDLSVYWYQQSLDQGLQFLIQYYNGEERAKGNILERFSAQQFPDLHSELNLSSLELGDSALYFCASSVTGTGVYGYTFGSGTRLTVV.

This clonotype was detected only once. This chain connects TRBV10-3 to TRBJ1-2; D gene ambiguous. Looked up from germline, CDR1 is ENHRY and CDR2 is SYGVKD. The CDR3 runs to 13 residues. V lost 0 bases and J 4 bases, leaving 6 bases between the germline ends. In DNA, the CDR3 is TGTGCCATCAGTGAGTCGGAGGGCTATGGCTACACCTTC. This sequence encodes CAISESEGYGYTF.

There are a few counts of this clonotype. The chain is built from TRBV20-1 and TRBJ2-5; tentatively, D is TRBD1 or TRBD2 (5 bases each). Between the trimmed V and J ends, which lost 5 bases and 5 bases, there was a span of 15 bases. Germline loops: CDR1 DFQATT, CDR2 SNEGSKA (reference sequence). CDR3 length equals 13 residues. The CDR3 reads CSAYRTGHETQYF. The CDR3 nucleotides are TGCAGTGCTTACAGGACGGGGCATGAGACCCAGTACTTC.

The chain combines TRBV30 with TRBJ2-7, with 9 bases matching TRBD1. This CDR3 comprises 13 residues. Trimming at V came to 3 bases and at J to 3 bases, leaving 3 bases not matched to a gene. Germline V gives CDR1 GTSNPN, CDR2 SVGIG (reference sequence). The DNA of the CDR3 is TGTGCCTGGAGGCGACAGGGGGTCTACGAGCAGTACTTC. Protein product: CAWRRQGVYEQYF. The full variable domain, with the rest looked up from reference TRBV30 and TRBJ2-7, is SQTIHQWPATLVQPVGSPLSLECTVEGTSNPNLYWYRQAAGRGLQLLFYSVGIGQISSEVPQNLSASRPQDRQFILSSKKLLLSDSGFYLCAWRRQGVYEQYFGPGTRLTVT.

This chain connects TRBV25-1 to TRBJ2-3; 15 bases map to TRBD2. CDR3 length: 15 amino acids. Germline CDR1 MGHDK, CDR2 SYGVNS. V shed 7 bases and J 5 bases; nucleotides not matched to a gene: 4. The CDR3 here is CASNGLAGGKDTQYF. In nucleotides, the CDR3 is TGTGCCAGCAACGGACTAGCGGGAGGGAAAGATACGCAGTATTTT.